Sequencing of this TCR beta chain was carried out in a study of blood T cell repertoires in COVID-19 (TCRdb year 2020). Broadly, across the study: The collaborator samples originated in the United States, Italy and Spain and spanned the acute and convalescent phases of COVID-19. Where available, HLA class I and class II types were taken from metadata supplied by the sample provider and were not determined by assay-based typing. Deeply sampled blood TCRbeta repertoires from subjects exposed to, actively infected with, or recovered from COVID-19 were included in the dataset. Samples came from the ongoing ImmuneRACE study (first 160 participants) plus 1,254 subjects from 6 global collaborators. Nearly every sample came with metadata listing a de-identified subject ID, COVID-19 status, age in years and sex. The repertoires were released in a freely available public database intended as a resource for research on the immune response to SARS-CoV-2. The prospective study material was composed of cDNA or gDNA derived from T cells, B-cell-depleted T cells, or PBMCs.

Concerning this clone: What antigen it recognizes has not been identified. Base qualities are not recorded, but no much larger clone differs from it by a single base.

The CDR3 runs 15 amino acids, cysteine and phenylalanine included. Only CDR3 DNA is held: 45 bases, read in frame from base 1. Trimming costs V 5 bases and J 1 base, and their ends lie 9 bases apart. For CDR1 and CDR2, the germline V gene lists MDHEN and SYDVKM. Whole blood was collected in K2EDTA tubes by collaborating institutions according to the institutions' own protocols. Collaborator samples were shipped for TCRbeta analysis as frozen whole blood, isolated PBMCs, or DNA extracted from either sample type. TCRbeta CDR3 regions were amplified from genomic DNA by means of the immunoSEQ Assay, a bias-controlled multiplex PCR. On the study's bioinformatics: The number of nucleated cells in each sample was estimated from the amplification of reference gene primers within the assay. To quantify the absolute abundance of each unique TCRbeta CDR3 rearrangement, sequence reads were collapsed and filtered. For each sample, productive Simpson clonality was calculated as the square root of Simpson's diversity index over productive rearrangements. As stored in TCRdb, this immuneACCESS dataset retains in-frame rearrangements with V and J assigned. A fraction of the clones does not appear; measured against another copy, unresolved V genes explain less than half of the discrepancy, and the remainder lacks a known reason. V and J calls and clone size are given by that table; D and trimming were obtained from the DNA. The sample records about 68,000 clones, 75% to 85% of which are singletons. 40% to 45% of the sample is taken by the ten largest.

Overall results and qualifications from the work: The quantity of clinical and demographic metadata differed by source and by participant and was supplied without curation.

The chain is made from TRBV28 and TRBJ1-6, with the D gene not clear enough to name. The sequenced material came from peripheral blood. The sequence came from a man of 80 years or more with acute or convalescent COVID-19. At the DNA level, the sequence is TGTGCCAGCAGTGCAACCGAGTCCTATAATTCACCCCTCCACTTT. Its protein is CASSATESYNSPLHF.